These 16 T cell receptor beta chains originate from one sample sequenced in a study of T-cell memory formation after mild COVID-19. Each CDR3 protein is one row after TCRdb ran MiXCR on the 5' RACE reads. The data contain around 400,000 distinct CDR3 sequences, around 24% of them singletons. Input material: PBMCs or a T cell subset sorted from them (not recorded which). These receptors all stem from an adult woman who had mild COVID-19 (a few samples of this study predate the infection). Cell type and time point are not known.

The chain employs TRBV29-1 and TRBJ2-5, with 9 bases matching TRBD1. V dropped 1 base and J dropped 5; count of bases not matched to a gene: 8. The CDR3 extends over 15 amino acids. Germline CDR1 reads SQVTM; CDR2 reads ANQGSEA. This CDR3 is CSVEGGDREMETQYF. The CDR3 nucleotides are TGCAGCGTTGAAGGAGGGGACAGGGAGATGGAGACCCAGTACTTC. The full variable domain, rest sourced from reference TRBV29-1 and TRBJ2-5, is SAVISQKPSRDICQRGTSLTIQCQVDSQVTMMFWYRQQPGQSLTLIATANQGSEATYESGFVIDKFPISRPNLTFSTLTVSNMSPEDSSIYLCSVEGGDREMETQYFGPGTRLLVL.

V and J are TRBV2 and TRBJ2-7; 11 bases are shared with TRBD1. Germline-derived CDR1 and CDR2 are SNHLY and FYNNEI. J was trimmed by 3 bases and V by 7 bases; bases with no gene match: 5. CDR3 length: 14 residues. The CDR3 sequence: CASTGTGGFYEQYF. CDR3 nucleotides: TGTGCCAGCACCGGGACAGGGGGTTTCTACGAGCAGTACTTC. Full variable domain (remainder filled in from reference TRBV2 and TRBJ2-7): EPEVTQTPSHQVTQMGQEVILRCVPISNHLYFYWYRQILGQKVEFLVSFYNNEISEKSEIFDDQFSVERPDGSNFTLKIRSTKLEDSAMYFCASTGTGGFYEQYFGPGTRLTVT.

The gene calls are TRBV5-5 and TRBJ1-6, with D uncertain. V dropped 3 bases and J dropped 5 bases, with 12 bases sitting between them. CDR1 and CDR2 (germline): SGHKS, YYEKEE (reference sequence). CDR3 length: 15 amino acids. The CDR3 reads CASSWEGLHNSPLHF. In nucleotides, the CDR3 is TGTGCCAGCAGCTGGGAAGGGCTCCATAATTCACCCCTCCACTTT.

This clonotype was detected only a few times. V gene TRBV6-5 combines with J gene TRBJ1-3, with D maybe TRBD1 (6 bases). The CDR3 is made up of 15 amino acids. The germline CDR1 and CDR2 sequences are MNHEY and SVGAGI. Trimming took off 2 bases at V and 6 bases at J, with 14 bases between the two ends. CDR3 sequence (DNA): TGTGCCAGCAGTTACACCCCCGGACAGATAAACACCATATATTTT. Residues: CASSYTPGQINTIYF.

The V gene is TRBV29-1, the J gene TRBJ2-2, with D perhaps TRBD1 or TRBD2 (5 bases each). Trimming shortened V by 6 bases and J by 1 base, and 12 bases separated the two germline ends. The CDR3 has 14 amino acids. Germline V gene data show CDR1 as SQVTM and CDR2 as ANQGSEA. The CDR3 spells CSVAGTLNTGELFF. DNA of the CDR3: TGCAGCGTCGCTGGGACCTTGAACACCGGGGAGCTGTTTTTT.

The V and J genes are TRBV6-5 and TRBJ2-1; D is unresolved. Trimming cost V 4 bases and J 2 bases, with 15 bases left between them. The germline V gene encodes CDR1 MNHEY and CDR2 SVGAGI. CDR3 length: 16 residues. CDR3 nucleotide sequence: TGTGCCAGCAGTTCCGAGACGGTGGTCCCCTACAATGAGCAGTTCTTC. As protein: CASSSETVVPYNEQFF.

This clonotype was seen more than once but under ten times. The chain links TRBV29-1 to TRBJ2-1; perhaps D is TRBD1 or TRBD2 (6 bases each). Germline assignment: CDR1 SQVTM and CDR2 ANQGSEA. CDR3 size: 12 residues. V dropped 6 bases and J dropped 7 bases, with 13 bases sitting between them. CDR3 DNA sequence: TGCAGCGTGGGGGGCTGGGGGAATGAGCAGTTCTTC. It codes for CSVGGWGNEQFF.

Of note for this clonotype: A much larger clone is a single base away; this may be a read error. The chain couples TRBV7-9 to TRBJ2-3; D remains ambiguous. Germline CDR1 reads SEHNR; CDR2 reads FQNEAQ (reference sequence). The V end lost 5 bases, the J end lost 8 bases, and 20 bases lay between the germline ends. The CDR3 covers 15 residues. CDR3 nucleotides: TGTGCCAGCAGCCGAGTCTCGGATCCCCTGGGTACGCAGTATTTT. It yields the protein CASSRVSDPLGTQYF.

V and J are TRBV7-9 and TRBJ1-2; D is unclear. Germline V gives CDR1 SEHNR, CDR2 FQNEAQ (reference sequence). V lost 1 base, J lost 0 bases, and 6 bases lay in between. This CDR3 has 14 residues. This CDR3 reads CASSLVGPNYGYTF. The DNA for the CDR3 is TGTGCCAGCAGCTTAGTTGGCCCTAACTATGGCTACACCTTC.

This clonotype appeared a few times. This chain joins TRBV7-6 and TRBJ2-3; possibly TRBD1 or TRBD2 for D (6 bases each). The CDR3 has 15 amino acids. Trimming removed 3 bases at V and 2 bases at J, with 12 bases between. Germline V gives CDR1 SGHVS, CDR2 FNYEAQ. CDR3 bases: TGTGCCAGCAGCTTTGGGGGGCAGGTCACAGATACGCAGTATTTT. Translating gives CASSFGGQVTDTQYF.

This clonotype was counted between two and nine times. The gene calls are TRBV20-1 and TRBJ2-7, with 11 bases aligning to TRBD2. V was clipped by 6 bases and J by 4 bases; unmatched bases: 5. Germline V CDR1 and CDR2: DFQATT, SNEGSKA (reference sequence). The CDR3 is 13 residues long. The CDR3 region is CSARPSGGYEQYF. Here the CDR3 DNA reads TGCAGTGCAAGGCCTAGCGGGGGGTACGAGCAGTACTTC.

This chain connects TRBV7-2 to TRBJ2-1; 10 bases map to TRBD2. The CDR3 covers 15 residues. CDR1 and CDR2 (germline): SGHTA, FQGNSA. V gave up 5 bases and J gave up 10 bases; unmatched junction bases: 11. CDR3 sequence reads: CASSTDLAGEGEQFF. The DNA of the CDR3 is TGTGCCAGCAGCACTGATCTAGCGGGAGAGGGAGAGCAGTTCTTC.

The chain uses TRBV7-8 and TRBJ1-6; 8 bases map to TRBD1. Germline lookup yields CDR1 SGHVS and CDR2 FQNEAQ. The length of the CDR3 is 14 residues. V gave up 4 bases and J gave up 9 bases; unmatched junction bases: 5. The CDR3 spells CASSYDRGGSPLHF. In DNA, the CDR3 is TGTGCCAGCAGCTACGACAGGGGTGGTTCACCCCTCCACTTT.

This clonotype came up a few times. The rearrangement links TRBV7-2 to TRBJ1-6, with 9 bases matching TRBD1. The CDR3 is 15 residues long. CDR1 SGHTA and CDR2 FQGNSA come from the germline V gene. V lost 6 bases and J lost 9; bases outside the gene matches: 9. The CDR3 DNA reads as TGTGCCAGCAGTCAAACAGGGGGCGCGGGTTCACCCCTCCACTTT. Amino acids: CASSQTGGAGSPLHF.

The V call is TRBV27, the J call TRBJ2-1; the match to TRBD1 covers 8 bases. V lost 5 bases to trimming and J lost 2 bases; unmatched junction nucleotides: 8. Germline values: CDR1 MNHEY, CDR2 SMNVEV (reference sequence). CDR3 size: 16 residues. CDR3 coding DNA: TGTGCCAGCAGTCCGGAAATGACAGGGGCCTACAATGAGCAGTTCTTC. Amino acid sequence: CASSPEMTGAYNEQFF.

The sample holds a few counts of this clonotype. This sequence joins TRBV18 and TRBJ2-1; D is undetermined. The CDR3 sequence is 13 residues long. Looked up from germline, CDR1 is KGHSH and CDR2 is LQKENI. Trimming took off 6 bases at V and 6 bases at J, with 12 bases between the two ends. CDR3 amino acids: CASSQQWGNEQFF. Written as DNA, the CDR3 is TGTGCCAGCTCCCAGCAATGGGGCAATGAGCAGTTCTTC. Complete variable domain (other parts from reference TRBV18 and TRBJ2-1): NAGVMQNPRHLVRRRGQEARLRCSPMKGHSHVYWYRQLPEEGLKFMVYLQKENIIDESGMPKERFSAEFPKEGPSILRIQQVVRGDSAAYFCASSQQWGNEQFFGPGTRLTVL.